This TCR beta chain derives from a study of tumor-infiltrating lymphocytes in oesophageal squamous cell carcinoma. TCRdb reprocessed the PCR reads via MiXCR and lists one record per CDR3 protein. The sample gives 24,000 or so distinct CDR3 sequences, around 40% of which show up once; 23% is in the top ten. Germline CDR1 reads SGHTA; CDR2 reads FQGTGA. V shed 2 bases and J shed 2 bases, with 9 bases lying between them. This CDR3 is 15 amino acids long. This TCR derives from a male donor with esophageal squamous cell carcinoma. The genes are TRBV7-3 and TRBJ2-2; a weak D match, TRBD1 (5 bases). Sequenced input: esophageal tumor tissue. This CDR3 is CASSLFQGNTGELFF. The CDR3 nucleotides are TGTGCCAGCAGCTTATTCCAGGGAAACACCGGGGAGCTGTTTTTT.